The 7 T cell receptor beta chains below were found in one sample sequenced in a study of T-cell memory formation after mild COVID-19. TCRdb redid the calling of the 5' RACE reads with MiXCR, one entry per CDR3 protein. The sample has some 350,000 distinct CDR3 sequences; about a sixth are singletons. Sequenced input: PBMCs or a T cell subset sorted from them (not recorded which). These receptors all stem from a man aged 18 to 30 who had mild COVID-19 (a few samples of this study predate the infection). Cell type and time point are not known.

About this clonotype: A read error may explain this, as a much larger clone is one base away. The chain employs TRBV7-6 and TRBJ2-3, with TRBD1 matching over 7 bases. Germline V gene data show CDR1 as SGHVS and CDR2 as FNYEAQ. The CDR3 extends over 14 amino acids. The CDR3 is CANSQTGNTDTQYF. In DNA, the CDR3 is TGTGCCAACAGCCAGACAGGGAACACAGATACGCAGTATTTT.

The chain couples TRBV5-6 to TRBJ1-6; no firm D call. This CDR3 comprises 16 residues. The V and J ends lost 1 base and 14 bases respectively, with 22 bases between them. CDR1 is SGHDT, CDR2 YYEEEE, per germline. This CDR3 is CASSLWLAPDSGTLHF. The CDR3 DNA follows: TGTGCCAGCAGCTTGTGGCTAGCACCCGACTCAGGAACCCTCCACTTT.

The chain uses TRBV28 and TRBJ2-3, with D perhaps TRBD2 (6 bases). The CDR3 loop spans 13 amino acids. Germline V gene lookup returns CDR1 MDHEN and CDR2 SYDVKM. With 8 bases removed from V and 4 bases from J, the gap between germline ends came to 13 bases. In DNA, the CDR3 is TGTGCCAGCGGACCCCGCGGGGCAGATACGCAGTATTTT. It is translated as CASGPRGADTQYF.

In this sample, this clonotype turned up a few times. The V call is TRBV30, the J call TRBJ2-7, with D possibly TRBD2 on 5 matching bases. CDR1 and CDR2 (germline): GTSNPN, SVGIG (reference sequence). The CDR3 length is 13 residues. With 2 bases removed from V and 2 bases from J, the gap between germline ends came to 10 bases. The CDR3 DNA reads TGTGCCTGGAGTCGGGGAAACGCCTACGAGCAGTACTTC. It yields the protein CAWSRGNAYEQYF.

This chain uses TRBV18 with TRBJ2-2, with D possibly matching TRBD1 (5 bases). The germline CDR1 and CDR2 sequences are KGHSH and LQKENI. Trimming shortened V by 3 bases and J by 1 base, and 9 bases separated the two germline ends. The CDR3 length is 15 residues. CDR3 region: CASSPGDRNTGELFF. The DNA for the CDR3 is TGTGCCAGCTCACCGGGTGACAGGAACACCGGGGAGCTGTTTTTT. Drawing the rest from reference TRBV18 and TRBJ2-2, the complete variable domain is NAGVMQNPRHLVRRRGQEARLRCSPMKGHSHVYWYRQLPEEGLKFMVYLQKENIIDESGMPKERFSAEFPKEGPSILRIQQVVRGDSAAYFCASSPGDRNTGELFFGEGSRLTVL.

The V gene is TRBV6-2 or TRBV6-3, the J gene TRBJ1-2; D ambiguous. Germline loops: CDR1 MNHEY, CDR2 SVGEGT. V was shortened by 5 bases and J by 4 bases, with 14 bases between the two germline ends. The CDR3 consists of 14 residues. Written as DNA, the CDR3 is TGTGCCAGCAGTCGGCCAGACTGGAGCTATGGCTACACCTTC. Translating gives CASSRPDWSYGYTF.

The genes are TRBV20-1 and TRBJ2-5; 7 bases are a match to TRBD2. The CDR3 is 15 amino acids. J gave up 2 bases and V 3 bases, and 9 bases lay outside the gene matches. Germline V CDR1 and CDR2: DFQATT, SNEGSKA (reference sequence). CDR3 nucleotides: TGCAGTGCTAGGGAGGGACTACCCGCACAAGAGACCCAGTACTTC. This translates into CSAREGLPAQETQYF.